This TCR beta chain came from a study of CD8+CD57+ T cells in acquired aplastic anemia. Overall study findings and caveats: With respect to CD8+ Simpson's diversity, patients and controls did not differ significantly. Between patients and controls, around 31 CD8+ CDR3 sequences were found in common.

Between the trimmed V and J ends, which lost 2 bases and 8 bases, there was a span of 13 bases. CDR1 is SGHVS, CDR2 FNYEAQ, per germline. The CDR3 loop spans 15 amino acids. Genomic DNA acted as the template from which TCR beta VDJ combination and CDR3 sequence profiling were carried out. Via MiXCR, TCRdb re-called the reads, giving one row per CDR3 protein. The table records 150,000 to 180,000 distinct CDR3 sequences, about 48% of them present only once. Selection for sequencing was limited to patients who had shown CD8+CD57+ cell expansion by flow cytometry. As concerns this clonotype: Its antigen is not identified.

The rearrangement uses TRBV7-6 and TRBJ1-6; a possible D gene is TRBD1 (5 bases). The sequence was collected from a human donor with aplastic anemia. Sequenced sample: sorted CD4+, CD8+, or CD8+CD57+ T cells (not recorded which) from PBMCs. Here the CDR3 DNA reads TGTGCCAGCAGCTTACTTGCGGGGGGATATTCACCCCTCCACTTT. Translated, it gives CASSLLAGGYSPLHF.